One and the same sample provided the 24 T cell receptor beta chains below, sequenced in a study of CD8 T cells in Susac syndrome. It was with random hexamers that about 0.45 to 1 ug RNA was reverse transcribed. TCRdb redid the calling of the immunoSEQ multiplex PCR reads with MiXCR, one entry per CDR3 protein. The data contain about 150,000 distinct CDR3 sequences, around 96% of them seen just once; the ten biggest clones take up around 0.21%. Source material: CD8+ T cells from PBMCs. The origin of the receptors is a human donor with multiple sclerosis.

This clonotype has just one count. This chain uses TRBV7-2 with TRBJ1-3; 7 positions match TRBD1. This CDR3 region has 17 residues. Per the germline V gene, CDR1 is SGHTA and CDR2 is FQGNSA. The J segment lost 0 bases and the V segment lost 1 base, leaving 6 bases of the junction unmatched. The CDR3 loop reads CASSLELGQRSGNTIYF. The DNA of the CDR3 is TGTGCCAGCAGCTTAGAATTGGGACAGCGCTCTGGAAACACCATATATTTT.

This clonotype was recorded only once. The chain is built from TRBV2 and TRBJ1-1; 10 bases fit TRBD1. The J segment lost 4 bases and the V segment lost 6 bases, leaving 5 bases of the junction unmatched. In germline, CDR1 is SNHLY, CDR2 FYNNEI. CDR3 size: 14 residues. The CDR3 DNA is TGTGCCAGCAGGGAGACAGGGGGCCGCACTGAAGCTTTCTTT. Amino acids: CASRETGGRTEAFF.

J is TRBJ2-6 and V is TRBV6-2 or TRBV6-3; D is perhaps TRBD1 (6 bases). The V end was cut by 7 bases, the J end by 4 bases, with 29 bases between. The CDR3 sequence is 20 residues long. Germline V gene data show CDR1 as MNHEY and CDR2 as SVGEGT. The CDR3 DNA reads TGTGCCAGCACCCTTCAACCCGGACAGCACGAGATGGTCGGGGCCAACGTCCTGACTTTC. This gives the protein CASTLQPGQHEMVGANVLTF.

The chain links TRBV11-2 to TRBJ2-7, with D perhaps matching TRBD2 (5 bases). The ends were cut back, 0 bases at V and 2 bases at J, with 8 bases in the middle. Germline assignment: CDR1 SGHAT and CDR2 FQNNGV. There are 14 residues in the CDR3. DNA for the CDR3: TGTGCCAGCAGCTTAGAGAGGGTCCCCTACGAGCAGTACTTC. Amino acids: CASSLERVPYEQYF.

This chain links TRBV20-1 with TRBJ2-2; no reliable D call. Germline CDR1 reads DFQATT; CDR2 reads SNEGSKA (reference sequence). The V end lost 2 bases, the J end lost 0 bases, and 16 bases lay between the germline ends. This CDR3 comprises 17 residues. The CDR3 protein is CSARILGTQPNTGELFF. The CDR3 DNA is TGCAGTGCTAGAATTCTTGGCACCCAGCCGAACACCGGGGAGCTGTTTTTT.

The rearrangement joins TRBV7-9 to TRBJ1-2, with a weak D call TRBD1 (6 bases). V shed 5 bases and J shed 8 bases, with 15 bases lying between them. This CDR3 region has 13 residues. Germline CDR1 is SEHNR and CDR2 is FQNEAQ (reference sequence). The CDR3 DNA follows: TGTGCCAGCAGCGAGAACAGGGCGCAGGGCTACACCTTC. Its translation: CASSENRAQGYTF.

This clonotype appeared a single time. The J gene is TRBJ1-1, the V gene TRBV20-1, with 7 bases identical to TRBD1. V lost 2 bases and J lost 6; bases outside the gene matches: 12. Germline V lookup: CDR1 DFQATT, CDR2 SNEGSKA (reference sequence). The CDR3 extends over 15 amino acids. Here the CDR3 DNA reads TGCAGTGCTAGACCATATACAGGGGAAGACCCTGAAGCTTTCTTT. Translated, it gives CSARPYTGEDPEAFF.

The rearrangement links TRBV10-3 to TRBJ1-2, with D possibly being TRBD1 (5 bases). The CDR3 extends over 11 amino acids. Germline V gene data show CDR1 as ENHRY and CDR2 as SYGVKD. V was shortened by 8 bases and J by 6 bases, with 10 bases between the two germline ends. CDR3 nucleotide sequence: TGTGCCATCCGACAGATAAATGGCTACACCTTC. This sequence encodes CAIRQINGYTF.

V usage is TRBV7-9 and J usage is TRBJ1-5, with D perhaps matching TRBD1 (6 bases). The germline V gene has CDR1 SEHNR and CDR2 FQNEAQ (reference sequence). The CDR3 has 16 amino acids. The V end was cut by 5 bases, the J end by 1 base, with 15 bases between. The CDR3 region has the DNA TGTGCCAGCAGCGGACACTCTGACAGGAGCAATCAGCCCCAGCATTTT. Its protein is CASSGHSDRSNQPQHF.

V gene TRBV16 combines with J gene TRBJ1-1, with 7 bases matching TRBD1. The CDR3 loop spans 14 amino acids. The germline gives CDR1 KGHSY, CDR2 FQNENV. V dropped 6 bases and J dropped 0; count of bases not matched to a gene: 4. For the CDR3, the DNA is TGTGCCAGCAGTTACAGGGGTCTGAACACTGAAGCTTTCTTT. Its protein product is CASSYRGLNTEAFF. The full variable domain, rest sourced from reference TRBV16 and TRBJ1-1, is GEEVAQTPKHLVRGEGQKAKLYCAPIKGHSYVFWYQQVLKNEFKFLISFQNENVFDETGMPKERFSAKCLPNSPCSLEIQATKLEDSAVYFCASSYRGLNTEAFFGQGTRLTVV.

This CDR3 reads CAWSVYSSYEQYF. The DNA for the CDR3 is TGTGCCTGGAGTGTGTACAGCTCCTACGAGCAGTACTTC. This chain links TRBV30 with TRBJ2-7, with D uncertain. Trimming shortened V by 0 bases and J by 0 bases, and 6 bases separated the two germline ends. CDR3 length: 13 residues. Germline-derived CDR1 and CDR2 are GTSNPN and SVGIG (reference sequence).

The V and J genes are TRBV27 and TRBJ2-1; 13 bases are a match to TRBD2. The CDR3 extends over 17 amino acids. V lost 2 bases, J lost 7 bases, and 8 bases stayed unmatched. Germline values: CDR1 MNHEY, CDR2 SMNVEV (reference sequence). The CDR3 sequence: CASSLLTSGGARNEQFF. CDR3 DNA sequence: TGTGCCAGCAGTTTACTTACTAGCGGGGGGGCCCGGAATGAGCAGTTCTTC.

The chain carries TRBV20-1 and TRBJ2-7; D is possibly TRBD2 (5 bases). The CDR3 has 15 residues. V lost 0 bases and J 2 bases, leaving 14 bases between the germline ends. CDR1 and CDR2 (germline): DFQATT, SNEGSKA (reference sequence). CDR3 region: CSARDPRGMPYEQYF. CDR3 in DNA: TGCAGTGCTAGAGATCCGAGAGGGATGCCCTACGAGCAGTACTTC.

CDR3 in DNA: TGTGCCAGCAGCTTAGCGGGGAGGCAAGGTAGTAGGACAGATACGCAGTATTTT. Translated: CASSLAGRQGSRTDTQYF. The chain uses TRBV7-8 and TRBJ2-3; tentatively, D is TRBD2 (6 bases). Trimming stripped 0 bases from V and 3 bases from J, with 19 bases between. This CDR3 contains 18 residues. CDR1 is SGHVS and CDR2 is FQNEAQ in the germline V gene. Complete variable domain (other parts from reference TRBV7-8 and TRBJ2-3): GAGVSQSPRYKVAKRGQDVALRCDPISGHVSLFWYQQALGQGPEFLTYFQNEAQLDKSGLPSDRFFAERPEGSVSTLKIQRTQQEDSAVYLCASSLAGRQGSRTDTQYFGPGTRLTVL.

The J gene is TRBJ1-2, the V gene TRBV19; TRBD1 agrees at 12 bases. This CDR3 spans 15 amino acids. The V segment lost 6 bases and the J segment 8 bases; nucleotides outside the gene matches: 10. Germline loops: CDR1 LNHDA, CDR2 SQIVND (reference sequence). The CDR3 region is CASRPGQGANRGYTF. CDR3 DNA: TGTGCCAGTAGGCCGGGACAGGGGGCGAACAGGGGCTACACCTTC.

This chain links TRBV9 with TRBJ1-2; D is undetermined. CDR1 and CDR2 (germline): SGDLS, YYNGEE. V lost 7 bases, J lost 4 bases, and 8 bases lay in between. This CDR3 comprises 11 residues. CDR3 DNA sequence: TGTGCCAGCTTGGGTGCCTATGGCTACACCTTC. It yields the protein CASLGAYGYTF.

The chain joins TRBV3-1 to TRBJ1-2; D is unclear. V dropped 2 bases and J dropped 3 bases, with 16 bases sitting between them. There are 16 residues in the CDR3. From germline, CDR1 is LGHDT and CDR2 YNNKEL (reference sequence). The CDR3 is CASSQNFPNLYYGYTF. In DNA, the CDR3 is TGTGCCAGCAGCCAAAATTTCCCGAATTTGTACTATGGCTACACCTTC.

The chain employs TRBV27 and TRBJ2-7; 8 bases map to TRBD2. With V trimmed by 4 bases and J by 4 bases, 12 bases remained unmatched. Germline V gives CDR1 MNHEY, CDR2 SMNVEV (reference sequence). The length of the CDR3 is 16 residues. CDR3 DNA sequence: TGTGCCAGCAGTTACCACGGGGGGGCCCCTTTTTACGAGCAGTACTTC. Translated: CASSYHGGAPFYEQYF.

The gene calls are TRBV13 and TRBJ2-3; 8 bases align to TRBD2. There are 14 residues in the CDR3. The germline CDR1 and CDR2 sequences are PRHDT and FYEKMQ (reference sequence). The J segment lost 4 bases and the V segment lost 6 bases, leaving 6 bases of the junction unmatched. CDR3 amino acids: CASRPGGRADTQYF. The CDR3 DNA sequence: TGTGCCAGCAGACCGGGGGGGCGCGCAGATACGCAGTATTTT.

V and J are TRBV7-9 and TRBJ1-2, with a possible D match to TRBD1 (6 bases). Germline V gene sequence: CDR1 SEHNR, CDR2 FQNEAQ (reference sequence). Trimming removed 2 bases from V and 4 bases from J, with 8 bases in between. CDR3 length: 13 amino acids. As DNA, the CDR3 is TGTGCCAGCAGCTTAAGCAGGGGCTATGGCTACACCTTC. This gives the protein CASSLSRGYGYTF.

The V gene is TRBV9, the J gene TRBJ1-5; D not resolved. This CDR3 is 13 amino acids long. In germline, CDR1 is SGDLS, CDR2 YYNGEE. Deletions cut 3 bases from V and 3 bases from J, with 7 bases between. The CDR3 here is CASSENVNQPQHF. The DNA for the CDR3 is TGTGCCAGCAGCGAGAATGTCAATCAGCCCCAGCATTTT.

The V call is TRBV5-6, the J call TRBJ2-7; D might be TRBD1 or TRBD2, each matching 6 bases. With 4 bases removed from V and 3 bases from J, the gap between germline ends came to 11 bases. The V gene's germline CDR1 is SGHDT and CDR2 YYEEEE. CDR3 size: 13 residues. The CDR3, as DNA: TGTGCCAGCAGCCGGGGGCACCGCTACGAGCAGTACTTC. Protein product: CASSRGHRYEQYF.

The V and J genes are TRBV7-9 and TRBJ2-1; 12 bases are a match to TRBD2. With 6 bases clipped from V and 4 bases from J, the junction kept 4 bases outside the gene matches. Germline V lookup: CDR1 SEHNR, CDR2 FQNEAQ (reference sequence). The CDR3 length is 15 residues. DNA for the CDR3: TGTGCCAGCAGAACTAGCGGGGGGCTGTACAATGAGCAGTTCTTC. Its protein product is CASRTSGGLYNEQFF.

The J gene is TRBJ2-3, the V gene TRBV12-3 or TRBV12-4; a weak D match, TRBD1 (5 bases). There are 16 residues in the CDR3. V was pared by 4 bases and J by 6 bases, with 20 bases between. The CDR3 nucleotides read TGTGCCAGCAGTTCCACAAAGAGCAGGGATCGCGATACGCAGTATTTT. This codes for CASSSTKSRDRDTQYF.